This record looks at one T cell receptor (beta chain) sequence and its context. This sample was taken from a study of blood T cell repertoires in COVID-19. The CDR3 length is 14 residues. The V end was cut by 10 bases, the J end by 6 bases, with 21 bases between. The germline V gene has CDR1 MDHEN and CDR2 SYDVKM. Study processing details: The authors estimated nucleated cell counts from reference gene primer amplification. This table comes from immunoSEQ multiplex PCR, and its TCRdb copy is limited to in-frame clones, with some not included. V and J calls plus clone size are reproduced from that table; the DNA served to infer D and trimming. The sample records 130,000 or so clones, roughly 79% being singletons.

The origin of this receptor is a human donor in a cohort sampled during active COVID-19. Sequencing used peripheral blood. The rearrangement uses TRBV28 and TRBJ1-1; D is undetermined. CDR3 protein: CATGRGTGGSEAFF. CDR3 in DNA: TGTGCCACCGGCCGGGGTACTGGAGGATCTGAAGCTTTCTTT.